This T cell receptor (beta chain) derives from a study of memory CD4+ T cells and cytomegalovirus serostatus. A word on this clone: What it binds is unknown.

Single viable CD3+CD4+CD8-CD45RO+ cells were sorted as the memory CD4+ T cells. Serum IgG to CMV pp150, pp28, p38 and p52 defined serostatus. Positive selection with CD4 microbeads enriched total CD4+ T cells. Profiling relied on immunoSEQ multiplex PCR, and the TCRdb table lists in-frame clones only, not all of them. Here the sample spans some 50,000 clones, just over 75% being singletons. Study-wide points: CD4+ memory repertoires contained 67 of 164 reported CMV TCRbeta sequences.

The CDR3 length is 14 residues. The V gene's germline CDR1 is SGHVS and CDR2 FQNEAQ. The V and J ends lost 1 base and 5 bases respectively, with 11 bases between them. The sequenced sample consisted of memory CD4+ T cells from blood. The chain links TRBV7-8 to TRBJ1-2; no reliable D call. This clonotype originated in an adult in good health and CMV-seronegative. The CDR3 nucleotides are TGTGCCAGCAGCTTAGGTGATCGGGGATATGGCTACACCTTC. Amino acids: CASSLGDRGYGYTF.